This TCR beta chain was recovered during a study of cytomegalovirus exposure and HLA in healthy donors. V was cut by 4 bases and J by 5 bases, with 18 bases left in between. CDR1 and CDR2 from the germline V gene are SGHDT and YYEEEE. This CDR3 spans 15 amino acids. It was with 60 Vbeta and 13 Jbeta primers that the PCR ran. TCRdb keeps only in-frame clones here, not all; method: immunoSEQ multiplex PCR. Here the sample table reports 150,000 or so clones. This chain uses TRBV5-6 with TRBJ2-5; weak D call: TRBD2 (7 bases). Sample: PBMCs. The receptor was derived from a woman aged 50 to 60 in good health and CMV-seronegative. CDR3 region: CASSKGGGVGETQYF. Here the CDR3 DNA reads TGTGCCAGCAGCAAGGGAGGGGGGGTCGGCGAGACCCAGTACTTC.